A single sample is the source of the 26 T cell receptor beta chains below, sequenced in a study of beta chain features in type 1 diabetes. Study conclusions and caveats: Patients with Type 1 diabetes showed moderately but significantly shorter TCRB CDR3s in all four CD4+ subsets.

Of the isolated RNA, all was reverse transcribed, and so the sequenced material was expressed TCRB transcripts. Sequencing used immunoSEQ multiplex PCR; TCRdb keeps in-frame clones, though not all of them. The data hold hundreds of thousands of clones, with about a tenth observed a single time. These receptors have no known antigen. Material for sequencing was central memory CD4+ T cells from blood. These receptors all come from a man aged 25-40 years with type 1 diabetes.

The chain carries TRBV28 and TRBJ1-4, with TRBD1 identical over 8 bases. Per germline, CDR1 MDHEN and CDR2 SYDVKM. This CDR3 region has 15 residues. The V segment lost 0 bases and the J segment 4 bases; nucleotides outside the gene matches: 1. Here the CDR3 reads CASSLWTGDNEKLFF. Here the CDR3 DNA reads TGTGCCAGCAGTTTATGGACAGGGGATAATGAAAAACTGTTTTTT.

The chain links TRBV5-1 to TRBJ2-3, with a tentative D call TRBD1 (5 bases). The ends were cut back, 4 bases at V and 6 bases at J, with 9 bases in the middle. Germline V gene sequence: CDR1 SGHRS, CDR2 YFSETQ. This CDR3 has 12 amino acids. The CDR3 nucleotides are TGCGCCAGCAGCCCACAGGAGGATACGCAGTATTTT. Translation: CASSPQEDTQYF.

The sample holds many counts of this clone. J is TRBJ1-1 and V is TRBV2; TRBD1 agrees at 11 bases. Unmatched junction bases numbered 4, after V lost 6 bases and J lost 1 base. CDR3 length: 15 residues. CDR1 SNHLY and CDR2 FYNNEI come from the germline V gene. The CDR3 spells CASRGTGGKNTEAFF. The CDR3 bases are TGTGCCAGCAGGGGGACAGGGGGTAAGAACACTGAAGCTTTCTTT.

V and J are TRBV7-2 and TRBJ1-6; the match to TRBD1 covers 7 bases. Germline CDR1 SGHTA, CDR2 FQGNSA. The J segment lost 5 bases and the V segment lost 5 bases, leaving 3 bases of the junction unmatched. This CDR3 has 14 amino acids. The CDR3 here is CASSPGQHNSPLHF. The CDR3 DNA sequence: TGTGCCAGCAGCCCGGGACAGCATAATTCACCCCTCCACTTT.

J is TRBJ1-1 and V is TRBV7-2; D may be TRBD1 (5 bases). Trimming took off 6 bases at V and 1 base at J, with 12 bases between the two ends. CDR3 length: 14 residues. Germline V gene lookup returns CDR1 SGHTA and CDR2 FQGNSA. DNA of the CDR3: TGTGCCAGCAGTCCAAGGGACGGGAACACTGAAGCTTTCTTT. It translates to CASSPRDGNTEAFF.

This clone turned up a few times. The chain carries TRBV7-2 and TRBJ1-1, with D possibly matching TRBD1 (5 bases). This CDR3 is built from 14 residues. In germline, CDR1 is SGHTA, CDR2 FQGNSA. V lost 3 bases to trimming and J lost 4 bases, with 12 bases between them. CDR3: CASSFRGGLTEAFF. The CDR3 region has the DNA TGTGCCAGCAGCTTTCGGGGGGGTCTCACTGAAGCTTTCTTT.

This clone was observed a handful of times. This chain connects TRBV18 to TRBJ2-6, with D possibly TRBD1 on 5 matching bases. Germline CDR1 and CDR2: KGHSH and LQKENI. The CDR3 totals 19 residues. Trimming pared 3 bases from V and 0 bases from J, leaving 18 bases between. CDR3 DNA sequence: TGTGCCAGCTCACCTCTCATATCGGACACAGGCTCTGGGGCCAACGTCCTGACTTTC. As protein: CASSPLISDTGSGANVLTF.

The chain employs TRBV6-5 and TRBJ2-5, with TRBD2 as a possible D gene (7 bases). V was cut by 9 bases and J by 6 bases, with 20 bases left in between. Germline CDR1 is MNHEY and CDR2 is SVGAGI. The CDR3 runs to 14 residues. As DNA, the CDR3 is TGTGCCAGTACGGACGCGGGGGCTTCGCAGACCCAGTACTTC. This sequence encodes CASTDAGASQTQYF.

The J gene is TRBJ1-1, the V gene TRBV18; TRBD1 aligns across 11 bases. Germline V gene lookup returns CDR1 KGHSH and CDR2 LQKENI. This CDR3 has 13 residues. V was pared by 6 bases and J by 4 bases, with 1 base of the junction left unmatched. The CDR3 protein is CASSGQGATEAFF. The CDR3 DNA follows: TGTGCCAGCTCCGGACAGGGGGCCACTGAAGCTTTCTTT.

The V and J genes are TRBV6-6 and TRBJ2-7; D remains ambiguous. Trimming left V 5 bases short and J 3 bases short, with 5 bases between. This CDR3 region has 11 residues. Germline V CDR1 and CDR2: MNHNY, SVGAGI (reference sequence). The CDR3 region has the DNA TGTGCCAGCAGTAACGTCTACGAGCAGTACTTC. Amino acid sequence: CASSNVYEQYF.

This clone was seen a handful of times. The chain carries TRBV7-2 and TRBJ1-1; TRBD1 agrees at 9 bases. The junction had 6 bases not matched to a gene; V was cut back by 0 bases and J by 4 bases. Germline CDR1 and CDR2: SGHTA and FQGNSA. This CDR3 region has 16 residues. The CDR3 protein is CASSLAWGQGTTEAFF. As DNA, the CDR3 is TGTGCCAGCAGCTTAGCTTGGGGACAGGGAACCACTGAAGCTTTCTTT. Variable domain in full (rest from reference TRBV7-2 and TRBJ1-1): GAGVSQSPSNKVTEKGKDVELRCDPISGHTALYWYRQSLGQGLEFLIYFQGNSAPDKSGLPSDRFSAERTGGSVSTLTIQRTQQEDSAVYLCASSLAWGQGTTEAFFGQGTRLTVV.

The chain employs TRBV11-2 and TRBJ2-2; D gene unclear. V dropped 4 bases and J dropped 8 bases, with 11 bases sitting between them. Germline assignment: CDR1 SGHAT and CDR2 FQNNGV. The CDR3 runs 13 residues. CDR3 region: CASSSGRLGELFF. CDR3 coding DNA: TGTGCCAGCAGCTCCGGAAGATTAGGGGAGCTGTTTTTT.

The sample holds a few counts of this clone. This chain connects TRBV27 to TRBJ2-2, with D possibly TRBD2 on 5 matching bases. Trimming took 8 bases from V and 7 from J, leaving 17 bases between them. The CDR3 has 14 amino acids. Germline V CDR1 and CDR2: MNHEY, SMNVEV (reference sequence). The DNA for the CDR3 is TGTGCCAGCGGTGGGGAGACGGTGAACGGGGAGCTGTTTTTT. This encodes CASGGETVNGELFF.

The chain couples TRBV9 to TRBJ1-5; D possibly corresponds to TRBD1 (6 bases). V lost 3 bases, J lost 1 base, and 8 bases lay in between. Per the germline V gene, CDR1 is SGDLS and CDR2 is YYNGEE. The CDR3 length is 14 residues. CDR3 residues: CASSAGASNQPQHF. CDR3 DNA sequence: TGTGCCAGCAGCGCAGGGGCGAGCAATCAGCCCCAGCATTTT.

V is TRBV5-4 and J is TRBJ1-5; TRBD1 aligns across 7 bases. The germline V gene encodes CDR1 SGHNT and CDR2 YYREEE (reference sequence). CDR3 length equals 15 residues. V lost 4 bases, J lost 7 bases, and 11 bases stayed unmatched. The CDR3 region is CASSRGTDTNQPQHF. CDR3 nucleotide sequence: TGTGCCAGCAGCCGCGGGACAGACACCAACCAGCCCCAGCATTTT.

The rearrangement joins TRBV5-1 to TRBJ2-2; D ambiguous. The V gene's germline CDR1 is SGHRS and CDR2 YFSETQ. The CDR3 covers 13 residues. V lost 2 bases and J 1 base, leaving 3 bases between the germline ends. Here the CDR3 DNA reads TGCGCCAGCAGCTTATTGAACACCGGGGAGCTGTTTTTT. Its protein is CASSLLNTGELFF.

This chain uses TRBV5-6 with TRBJ1-5; D is unclear. The V end lost 1 base, the J end lost 0 bases, and 8 bases lay between the germline ends. Germline V gene lookup returns CDR1 SGHDT and CDR2 YYEEEE. This CDR3 comprises 15 residues. CDR3 residues: CASSLWGYSNQPQHF. CDR3 sequence (DNA): TGTGCCAGCAGCTTGTGGGGATATAGCAATCAGCCCCAGCATTTT.

The chain has TRBV6-1 and TRBJ2-3; D remains unclear. V was pared by 6 bases and J by 5 bases, with 12 bases between. The CDR3 runs 13 residues. The germline V gene encodes CDR1 MNHNS and CDR2 SASEGT. CDR3 in DNA: TGTGCCAGCAGGCCCCCAGCAGAAGATACGCAGTATTTT. Amino acid sequence: CASRPPAEDTQYF.

This clone was picked up a small number of times. The CDR3 region is CASSVGLFNSPLHF. In nucleotides, the CDR3 is TGTGCCAGCAGCGTCGGACTGTTTAATTCACCCCTCCACTTT. The chain is built from TRBV5-6 and TRBJ1-6; D is unclear. This CDR3 contains 14 residues. Trimming removed 4 bases from V and 6 bases from J, with 11 bases in between. Germline V gene data show CDR1 as SGHDT and CDR2 as YYEEEE.

V and J are TRBV30 and TRBJ2-3; 11 nucleotides line up with TRBD2. The CDR3 has 13 amino acids. Germline CDR1 reads GTSNPN; CDR2 reads SVGIG (reference sequence). With V trimmed by 4 bases and J by 9 bases, 6 bases remained unmatched. The CDR3 here is CAWNSGGAVTQYF. CDR3 bases: TGTGCCTGGAATAGCGGGGGGGCCGTCACGCAGTATTTT.

In regard to this clone: One end of the junction fails to match germline, which may point to a read error. The sample has other DNA sequences that encode this CDR3 too. This rearrangement joins TRBV2 to TRBJ2-5; no definite D call. This CDR3 region has 13 residues. Per the germline V gene, CDR1 is SNHLY and CDR2 is FYNNEI. The CDR3 loop reads CASSPSGEETQYF. The CDR3 bases are TGCGCCAGCAGTCCGAGTGGAGAAGAGACCCAGTACTTC.

This clone turned up a few times. The rearrangement uses TRBV30 and TRBJ1-5; D not certain. Deletions cut 4 bases from V and 5 bases from J, with 9 bases between. The V gene's germline CDR1 is GTSNPN and CDR2 SVGIG (reference sequence). This CDR3 has 12 amino acids. CDR3 DNA sequence: TGTGCCTGGAACTCCGACGATCAGCCCCAGCATTTT. It translates to CAWNSDDQPQHF.

This chain links TRBV9 with TRBJ2-3, with D perhaps given as TRBD1 or TRBD2 (5 bases each). The CDR3 covers 15 residues. With 0 bases removed from V and 4 bases from J, the gap between germline ends came to 12 bases. Germline V gene lookup returns CDR1 SGDLS and CDR2 YYNGEE. CDR3 residues: CASSVEEGSADTQYF. For the CDR3, the DNA is TGTGCCAGCAGCGTAGAAGAGGGGTCGGCAGATACGCAGTATTTT.

This clone has a count of ten or more. V gene TRBV7-8 combines with J gene TRBJ2-5; D not resolved. Trimming shortened V by 3 bases and J by 2 bases, and 19 bases separated the two germline ends. The CDR3 is 17 residues long. Germline V gene lookup returns CDR1 SGHVS and CDR2 FQNEAQ. CDR3 sequence reads: CASSFPRGGFTQETQYF. The DNA of the CDR3 is TGTGCCAGCAGCTTCCCCCGCGGCGGTTTCACGCAAGAGACCCAGTACTTC. Full variable domain (missing parts from reference TRBV7-8 and TRBJ2-5): GAGVSQSPRYKVAKRGQDVALRCDPISGHVSLFWYQQALGQGPEFLTYFQNEAQLDKSGLPSDRFFAERPEGSVSTLKIQRTQQEDSAVYLCASSFPRGGFTQETQYFGPGTRLLVL.

Here the CDR3 DNA reads TGTGCCAGCAGCCACGGGACAGGACAAGTAGATACGCAGTATTTT. Translating gives CASSHGTGQVDTQYF. The chain combines TRBV7-9 with TRBJ2-3; TRBD1 aligns across 8 bases. This CDR3 has 15 amino acids. Germline V gives CDR1 SEHNR, CDR2 FQNEAQ (reference sequence). V shed 5 bases and J 5 bases; nucleotides not matched to a gene: 9.

This clone was picked up a small number of times. The CDR3 coding sequence is TGCGCCAGCAGCTTGTCAGCTAGCGGGGTAGAGACCCAGTACTTC. This codes for CASSLSASGVETQYF. The chain joins TRBV5-1 to TRBJ2-5, with 9 bases fitting TRBD2. Looked up from germline, CDR1 is SGHRS and CDR2 is YFSETQ. The CDR3 sequence is 15 residues long. Trimming took 1 base from V and 4 from J; bases not matched to a gene: 5.